The 23 T cell receptor beta chains presented below share a single source sample, sequenced in a study of blood T cell repertoires in COVID-19. The assay was immunoSEQ multiplex PCR, and TCRdb's table has in-frame clones only and misses some. The sample comprises some 370,000 clones, 87% of which are singletons, and 8% to 13% rests with the top ten. The sequenced sample consisted of peripheral blood. The receptor set was obtained from a woman aged 25 to 39 with COVID-19, enrolled during active disease.

The CDR3 sequence is CATSDRQENYGYTF. DNA for the CDR3: TGTGCCACCAGTGACCGACAGGAGAACTATGGCTACACCTTC. This chain uses TRBV24-1 with TRBJ1-2; possible D gene TRBD1, 6 bases. The length of the CDR3 is 14 residues. Germline CDR1 is KGHDR and CDR2 is SFDVKD. Trimming stripped 4 bases from V and 2 bases from J, with 10 bases between.

The gene calls are TRBV10-1 and TRBJ2-5, with a tentative D call TRBD1 (6 bases). Between the trimmed V and J ends, which lost 8 bases and 1 base, there was a span of 14 bases. This CDR3 comprises 14 residues. CDR1 is WNHNN and CDR2 is SYGVQD in the germline V gene (reference sequence). The CDR3 here is CASGQGTAQETQYF. Written as DNA, the CDR3 is TGCGCCAGCGGCCAGGGGACGGCCCAAGAGACCCAGTACTTC.

This chain joins TRBV29-1 and TRBJ1-1, with a weak D call TRBD1 (5 bases). V gave up 8 bases and J gave up 3 bases, with 13 bases separating them. Per germline, CDR1 SQVTM and CDR2 ANQGSEA. This CDR3 spans 12 amino acids. The CDR3 sequence: CSFSWGDTEAFF. CDR3 DNA: TGCAGCTTTTCTTGGGGGGACACTGAAGCTTTCTTT.

The chain employs TRBV27 and TRBJ2-7, with 13 bases matching TRBD2. With 6 bases clipped from V and 0 bases from J, the junction kept 11 bases outside the gene matches. CDR1 is MNHEY, CDR2 SMNVEV, per germline (reference sequence). The CDR3 length is 18 residues. As DNA, the CDR3 is TGTGCCAGCAGCAAGGGACTAGCGGGAATCCTCAACTCCTACGAGCAGTACTTC. Translating it yields CASSKGLAGILNSYEQYF.

This clone has just a few counts. The chain couples TRBV2 to TRBJ1-1; 10 positions agree with TRBD1. Germline V gene sequence: CDR1 SNHLY, CDR2 FYNNEI. V gave up 4 bases and J gave up 6 bases; unmatched junction bases: 8. The CDR3 covers 15 residues. The CDR3 spells CASSARPGQGAEAFF. CDR3 in DNA: TGTGCCAGCAGTGCCCGGCCCGGACAGGGGGCTGAAGCTTTCTTT.

The gene calls are TRBV4-1 and TRBJ1-5; no definite D call. Germline V CDR1 and CDR2: MGHRA, YSYEKL. The V end lost 1 base, the J end lost 9 bases, and 10 bases lay between the germline ends. The CDR3 length is 13 residues. The DNA of the CDR3 is TGCGCCAGCAGCCAAGGGGAGGCTGGGCCCCAGCATTTT. Its translation is CASSQGEAGPQHF.

This clone was seen a few times. The rearrangement uses TRBV2 and TRBJ2-5; D is possibly TRBD2 (6 bases). Trimming took 2 bases from V and 2 from J, leaving 21 bases between them. CDR3 length: 18 amino acids. Germline V gives CDR1 SNHLY, CDR2 FYNNEI. CDR3 in DNA: TGTGCCAGCAGTGAACCAGGGCCAGGCTTGGGGGGTCAAGAGACCCAGTACTTC. This translates into CASSEPGPGLGGQETQYF.

The genes are TRBV4-3 and TRBJ2-2; D gene uncertain. Trimming took 3 bases from V and 1 from J, leaving 12 bases between them. This CDR3 is 16 amino acids long. Germline V gene data show CDR1 as LGHNA and CDR2 as YSLEER. CDR3 in amino acids: CASSQEISGNTGELFF. The CDR3 DNA is TGCGCCAGCAGCCAGGAAATATCAGGGAACACCGGGGAGCTGTTTTTT.

The chain recombines TRBV28 with TRBJ1-4; no reliable D call. The V and J ends lost 6 bases and 4 bases respectively, with 9 bases between them. The CDR3 is 13 residues long. The germline gives CDR1 MDHEN, CDR2 SYDVKM. The CDR3 is CASRTSINEKLFF. The CDR3 region has the DNA TGTGCCAGCAGAACTAGCATTAATGAAAAACTGTTTTTT.

As DNA, the CDR3 is TGTGCCAGCAGATGGACAGGCCCCGCCACCGGGGAGCTGTTTTTT. It specifies CASRWTGPATGELFF. The chain couples TRBV6-5 to TRBJ2-2, with 7 bases fitting TRBD1. The V segment lost 6 bases and the J segment 4 bases; nucleotides outside the gene matches: 8. CDR1 and CDR2 from the germline V gene are MNHEY and SVGAGI. CDR3 length: 15 amino acids.

V and J are TRBV9 and TRBJ2-1; 7 bases fit TRBD2. The CDR3 extends over 15 amino acids. V was pared by 2 bases and J by 4 bases, with 6 bases of the junction left unmatched. The V gene's germline CDR1 is SGDLS and CDR2 YYNGEE. CDR3 sequence: CASSVELAEYNEQFF. For the CDR3, the DNA is TGTGCCAGCAGCGTGGAGCTAGCGGAATACAATGAGCAGTTCTTC.

This chain links TRBV27 with TRBJ2-7; 8 bases align to TRBD2. Germline CDR1 is MNHEY and CDR2 is SMNVEV (reference sequence). The CDR3 runs 13 residues. After removal of 4 bases from V and 3 bases from J, the junction contained 2 bases not matched to a gene. Here the CDR3 DNA reads TGTGCCAGCAGTTCTGGGACTAGCTACGAGCAGTACTTC. Amino acids: CASSSGTSYEQYF.

The V call is TRBV10-3, the J call TRBJ1-4, with TRBD1 as a possible D gene (5 bases). This CDR3 is built from 13 residues. From germline, CDR1 is ENHRY and CDR2 SYGVKD. Trimming cost V 6 bases and J 8 bases, with 13 bases left between them. The CDR3 DNA is TGTGCCATCAGCCAAGGGACTGGGGAAAAACTGTTTTTT. This codes for CAISQGTGEKLFF.

This clone was found a few times. V and J are TRBV5-6 and TRBJ2-5; 10 bases map to TRBD2. The junction had 3 bases not matched to a gene; V was cut back by 2 bases and J by 2 bases. From germline, CDR1 is SGHDT and CDR2 YYEEEE. CDR3 length equals 15 residues. The CDR3 DNA reads as TGTGCCAGCAGCTTAACTAGCGGGGAACAAGAGACCCAGTACTTC. Translating gives CASSLTSGEQETQYF.

This clone has just a few counts. The rearrangement uses TRBV10-3 and TRBJ2-7; TRBD1 aligns across 10 bases. CDR3 length: 14 amino acids. Germline V gene lookup returns CDR1 ENHRY and CDR2 SYGVKD. The V and J ends lost 7 bases and 6 bases, in that order; junction bases with no gene match: 9. The CDR3 protein is CAINPVGTGVEQYF. DNA of the CDR3: TGTGCCATCAACCCCGTTGGGACAGGGGTCGAGCAGTACTTC.

The chain uses TRBV7-2 and TRBJ2-7; 7 nucleotides agree with TRBD1. Germline lookup yields CDR1 SGHTA and CDR2 FQGNSA. The CDR3 is 13 residues long. V was clipped by 8 bases and J by 4 bases; unmatched bases: 8. The CDR3 loop reads CASRKGQMYEQYF. CDR3 bases: TGTGCCAGCCGAAAGGGACAGATGTACGAGCAGTACTTC.

This chain connects TRBV28 to TRBJ1-2, with D unclear. The CDR3 totals 12 residues. V gave up 5 bases and J gave up 8 bases, with 12 bases separating them. Germline CDR1 is MDHEN and CDR2 is SYDVKM. The chain's CDR3 is CASSIYNGGYTF. CDR3 nucleotide sequence: TGTGCCAGCAGTATCTATAACGGGGGCTACACCTTC.

This sequence joins TRBV2 and TRBJ1-5; D ambiguous. Germline CDR1 reads SNHLY; CDR2 reads FYNNEI. The CDR3 totals 13 residues. V gave up 0 bases and J gave up 7 bases, with 7 bases separating them. The CDR3 loop reads CASSEAWRQPQHF. The CDR3 DNA follows: TGTGCCAGCAGTGAAGCGTGGAGGCAGCCCCAGCATTTT.

V is TRBV7-3 and J is TRBJ2-3, with 11 bases aligning to TRBD1. CDR1 is SGHTA and CDR2 is FQGTGA in the germline V gene. Trimming cost V 5 bases and J 4 bases; bases outside gene matches: 8. The CDR3 contains 16 residues. CDR3 in amino acids: CASSGQGQGDSDTQYF. DNA for the CDR3: TGTGCCAGCAGCGGGCAGGGACAGGGGGACTCAGATACGCAGTATTTT.

This clone appeared a single time. CDR3 in DNA: TGTCAGGGAGGCCAGCCCCAGCATTTT. It yields the protein CQGGQPQHF. The chain is built from TRBV5-3 and TRBJ1-5, with D possibly being TRBD1 (5 bases). TRBV5-3 is sorted into the ORF group, with uncertain function. The CDR3 is made up of 9 amino acids.

J is TRBJ2-6 and V is TRBV19, with a weak D call TRBD2 (5 bases). Germline V CDR1 and CDR2: LNHDA, SQIVND (reference sequence). The germline V and J ends were trimmed by 2 bases and 0 bases, with 8 bases remaining between them. The CDR3 runs to 16 residues. Here the CDR3 DNA reads TGTGCCAGTAGTATAATGACTATCTCTGGGGCCAACGTCCTGACTTTC. Encoded protein: CASSIMTISGANVLTF.

The chain joins TRBV3-1 (or the pseudogene TRBV3-2) to TRBJ1-2; D not certain. Per the germline V gene, CDR1 is LGHDT and CDR2 is YNNKEL (reference sequence). The CDR3 length is 15 residues. V shed 4 bases and J shed 5 bases, with 17 bases lying between them. The CDR3 DNA reads TGTGCCAGCAGCCTCTCAGTCGGGGAGAGGTATGGCTACACCTTC. Translated: CASSLSVGERYGYTF.

V and J are TRBV3-1 (or the pseudogene TRBV3-2) and TRBJ2-1; D ambiguous. Trimming removed 0 bases at V and 4 bases at J, with 16 bases between. The CDR3 length is 17 residues. CDR1 and CDR2 (germline): LGHDT, YNNKEL (reference sequence). The CDR3 here is CASSQDVSIELYNEQFF. The DNA of the CDR3 is TGTGCCAGCAGCCAAGACGTGTCGATTGAGCTATACAATGAGCAGTTCTTC.